This is a list of T cell receptor beta chains from one sample in a study of T cells in tumors after PD-1 blockade. Here immunoSEQ multiplex PCR was the method, and the copy in TCRdb shows in-frame clones only, minus some. Found here are some 47,000 clones, 79% of them singletons; the top ten hold around 15%. The material sequenced was PBMCs, taken before anti-PD-1 treatment. The receptors originated from a human donor with basal cell carcinoma. CDR3s include the opening cysteine and the closing phenylalanine or tryptophan. D genes are given only for firm matches. Not all rows give a size; the values are once, few, many and, for expanded clones, a class.

>medium-sized|TRBV10-1|TRBD1|TRBJ1-4
CASSESTGNEKLFF
TGCGCCAGCAGTGAGTCGACAGGGAACGAAAAACTGTTTTTT
>few|TRBV30|.|TRBJ1-5
CAWSVQKNQPQHF
TGTGCCTGGAGCGTACAGAAAAATCAGCCCCAGCATTTT
>.|TRBV19|TRBD1|TRBJ1-5
CASSFRQGSGPQHF
TGTGCCAGTAGTTTCAGACAGGGGTCGGGGCCCCAGCATTTT
>.|TRBV5-5|.|TRBJ1-3
CASSFQGNTIYF
TGTGCCAGCAGCTTCCAGGGAAACACCATATATTTT
>once|TRBV2|TRBD1|TRBJ1-5
CASSDGTDYSNQPQHF
TGTGCCAGCAGTGATGGGACAGACTATAGCAATCAGCCCCAGCATTTT
>many|TRBV12-3/TRBV12-4|.|TRBJ1-2
CASSLGDGSCTF
TGTGCCAGCAGTTTAGGGGACGGAAGTTGCACCTTC
>.|TRBV29-1|.|TRBJ1-1
CSVLRWNTEAFF
TGCAGCGTCCTACGGTGGAACACTGAAGCTTTCTTT
>.|TRBV30|TRBD2|TRBJ2-4
CAWSVELAGAVGNIQYF
TGTGCCTGGAGTGTAGAACTAGCGGGAGCGGTCGGGAACATTCAGTACTTC
>many|TRBV27|.|TRBJ1-2
CATTTLRGKVGGYTF
TGTGCCACCACCACTTTACGGGGGAAGGTTGGTGGCTACACCTTC
>once|TRBV5-1|TRBD1|TRBJ1-2
CASSLNSWTGDYGYTF
TGCGCCAGCAGCTTGAACTCGTGGACAGGGGACTATGGCTACACCTTC
>.|TRBV18|.|TRBJ2-7
CASSPGTVNEQYF
TGTGCCAGCTCACCGGGGACCGTTAACGAGCAGTACTTC
>.|TRBV6-1|.|TRBJ2-7
CASSEPGSYEQYF
TGTGCCAGCAGTGAGCCAGGTTCCTACGAGCAGTACTTC
>.|TRBV19|TRBD2|TRBJ2-2
CVQRGSPNTGELFF
TGTGTGCAGCGGGGGTCCCCGAACACCGGGGAGCTGTTTTTT
>.|TRBV6-6|.|TRBJ1-6
CASTTGRSPLHF
TGTGCCAGCACCACAGGGAGGTCACCCCTCCACTTT
>few|TRBV9|TRBD1|TRBJ1-4
CASSVGGTGGGEKLFF
TGTGCCAGCAGCGTAGGTGGGACAGGGGGCGGCGAAAAACTGTTTTTT
>.|TRBV7-9|TRBD1|TRBJ1-1
CASRPTGSNTEAFF
TGTGCCAGCAGGCCGACAGGGAGCAACACTGAAGCTTTCTTT